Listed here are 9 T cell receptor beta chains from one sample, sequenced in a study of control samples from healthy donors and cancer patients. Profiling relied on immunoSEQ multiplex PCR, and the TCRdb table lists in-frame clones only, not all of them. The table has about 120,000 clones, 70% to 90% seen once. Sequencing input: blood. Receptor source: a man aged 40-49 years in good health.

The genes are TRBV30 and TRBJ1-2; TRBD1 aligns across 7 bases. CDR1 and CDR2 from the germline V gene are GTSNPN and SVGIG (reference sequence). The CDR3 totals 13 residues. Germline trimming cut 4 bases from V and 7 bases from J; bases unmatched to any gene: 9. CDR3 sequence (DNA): TGTGCCTGGATGAGGGGGCTTTCGGGTGGCTACACCTTC. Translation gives CAWMRGLSGGYTF. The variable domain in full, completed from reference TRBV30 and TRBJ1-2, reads SQTIHQWPATLVQPVGSPLSLECTVEGTSNPNLYWYRQAAGRGLQLLFYSVGIGQISSEVPQNLSASRPQDRQFILSSKKLLLSDSGFYLCAWMRGLSGGYTFGSGTRLTVV.

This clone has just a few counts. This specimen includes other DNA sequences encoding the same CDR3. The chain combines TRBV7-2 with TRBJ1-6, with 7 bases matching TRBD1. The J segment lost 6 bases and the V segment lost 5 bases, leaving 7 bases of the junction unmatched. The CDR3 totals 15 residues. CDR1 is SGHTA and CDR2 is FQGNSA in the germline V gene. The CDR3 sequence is CASSPGQASNSPLHF. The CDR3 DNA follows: TGTGCCAGCAGCCCTGGACAGGCATCTAATTCACCCCTCCACTTT.

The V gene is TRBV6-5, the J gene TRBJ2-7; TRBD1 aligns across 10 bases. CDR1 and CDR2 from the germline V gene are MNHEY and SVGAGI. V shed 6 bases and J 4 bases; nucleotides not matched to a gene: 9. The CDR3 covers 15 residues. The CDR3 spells CASSQTGTGVYEQYF. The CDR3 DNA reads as TGTGCCAGCAGCCAGACCGGGACAGGGGTTTACGAGCAGTACTTC.

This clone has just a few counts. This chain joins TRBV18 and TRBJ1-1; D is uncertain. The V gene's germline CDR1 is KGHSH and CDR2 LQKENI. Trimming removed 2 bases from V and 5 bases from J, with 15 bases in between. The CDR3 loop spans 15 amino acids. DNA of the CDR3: TGTGCCAGCTCACCAAAGGAGACTCAGAGGACTGAAGCTTTCTTT. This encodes CASSPKETQRTEAFF.

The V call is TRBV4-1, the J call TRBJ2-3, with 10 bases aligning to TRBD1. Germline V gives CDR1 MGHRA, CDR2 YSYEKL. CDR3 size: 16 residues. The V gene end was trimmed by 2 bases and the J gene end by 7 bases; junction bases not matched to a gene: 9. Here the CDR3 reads CASSQTGTGVRHTQYF. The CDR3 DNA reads TGCGCCAGCAGCCAAACCGGGACAGGGGTTCGCCATACGCAGTATTTT.

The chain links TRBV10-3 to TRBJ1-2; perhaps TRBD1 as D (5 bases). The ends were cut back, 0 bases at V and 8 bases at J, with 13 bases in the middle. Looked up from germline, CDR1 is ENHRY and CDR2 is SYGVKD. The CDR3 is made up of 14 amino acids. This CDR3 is CAISESGEARGYTF. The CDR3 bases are TGTGCCATCAGTGAGTCAGGGGAGGCACGGGGCTACACCTTC.

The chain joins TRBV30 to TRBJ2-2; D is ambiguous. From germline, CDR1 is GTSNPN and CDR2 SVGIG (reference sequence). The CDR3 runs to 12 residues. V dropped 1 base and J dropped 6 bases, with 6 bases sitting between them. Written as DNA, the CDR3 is TGTGCCTGGAGTGGGTTCCCCGGGGAGCTGTTTTTT. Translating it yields CAWSGFPGELFF.

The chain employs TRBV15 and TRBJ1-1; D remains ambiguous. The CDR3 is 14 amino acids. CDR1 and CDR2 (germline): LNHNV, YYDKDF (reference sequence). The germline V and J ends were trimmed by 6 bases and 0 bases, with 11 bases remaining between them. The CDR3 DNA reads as TGTGCCACCAGACGAGGAGGCCTGAACACTGAAGCTTTCTTT. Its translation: CATRRGGLNTEAFF. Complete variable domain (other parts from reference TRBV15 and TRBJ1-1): DAMVIQNPRYQVTQFGKPVTLSCSQTLNHNVMYWYQQKSSQAPKLLFHYYDKDFNNEADTPDNFQSRRPNTSFCFLDIRSPGLGDTAMYLCATRRGGLNTEAFFGQGTRLTVV.

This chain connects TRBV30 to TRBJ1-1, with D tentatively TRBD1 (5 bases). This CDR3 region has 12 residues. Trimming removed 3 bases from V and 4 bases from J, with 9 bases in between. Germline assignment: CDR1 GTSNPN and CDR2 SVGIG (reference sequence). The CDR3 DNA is TGTGCCTGGAGGGGGGAGGGCACTGAAGCTTTCTTT. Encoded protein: CAWRGEGTEAFF.